A single sample is the source of the 21 T cell receptor beta chains below, sequenced in a study of T cells in Graves' hyperthyroidism and ophthalmopathy. Researchers amplified the TCR beta CDR3 regions from RNA transcripts. HTBI primers drove first-round RT-PCR of the TCR CDR3. TCRdb called the multiplex PCR reads again in MiXCR, with one record for every CDR3 protein. The table includes about 600,000 distinct CDR3 sequences, 12% to 15% detected once. Sequenced input: blood. These receptors came from a woman aged 18-35 years with Graves' ophthalmopathy.

In this sample, this clonotype turned up many times. The chain joins TRBV24-1 to TRBJ2-1; D gene unclear. CDR1 is KGHDR, CDR2 SFDVKD, per germline. This CDR3 contains 14 residues. V was pared by 4 bases and J by 0 bases, with 6 bases between. DNA of the CDR3: TGTGCCACCAGTGAACGCCTCTCCTACAATGAGCAGTTCTTC. This sequence encodes CATSERLSYNEQFF.

This clonotype was seen at least ten times. V and J are TRBV7-3 and TRBJ1-6; 7 positions match TRBD1. The V and J ends lost 4 bases and 7 bases, in that order; junction bases with no gene match: 4. The CDR3 has 14 residues. Germline loops: CDR1 SGHTA, CDR2 FQGTGA. This CDR3 reads CASSWGTANSPLHF. In DNA form, the CDR3 reads TGTGCCAGCAGCTGGGGGACAGCGAATTCACCCCTCCACTTT.

This clonotype was seen ten or more times. The chain couples TRBV27 to TRBJ2-3, with D unresolved. The CDR3 is 16 amino acids. The V gene lost 0 bases and the J gene lost 0 bases, with 10 bases spanning the gap. Germline lookup yields CDR1 MNHEY and CDR2 SMNVEV (reference sequence). The CDR3 here is CASSLSVGLSTDTQYF. CDR3 nucleotide sequence: TGTGCCAGCAGTTTATCGGTGGGCCTAAGCACAGATACGCAGTATTTT.

This clonotype was picked up many times. The chain has TRBV30 and TRBJ1-1; D ambiguous. This CDR3 comprises 13 residues. V was shortened by 2 bases and J by 5 bases, with 12 bases between the two germline ends. The germline gives CDR1 GTSNPN, CDR2 SVGIG (reference sequence). The CDR3 here is CAWSKASGTEAFF. CDR3 sequence (DNA): TGTGCCTGGAGTAAGGCGTCGGGGACTGAAGCTTTCTTT. The full variable domain, rest sourced from reference TRBV30 and TRBJ1-1, is SQTIHQWPATLVQPVGSPLSLECTVEGTSNPNLYWYRQAAGRGLQLLFYSVGIGQISSEVPQNLSASRPQDRQFILSSKKLLLSDSGFYLCAWSKASGTEAFFGQGTRLTVV.

This clonotype was observed at least ten times. The CDR3 is CASSTTTGGSSYNEQFF. The CDR3 DNA reads TGTGCCAGCAGCACAACAACAGGGGGGAGCTCCTACAATGAGCAGTTCTTC. The chain carries TRBV7-9 and TRBJ2-1, with 8 bases aligning to TRBD1. This CDR3 is built from 17 residues. Per germline, CDR1 SEHNR and CDR2 FQNEAQ (reference sequence). The ends lost 5 bases at V and 0 bases at J; junction bases unmatched: 9. Complete variable domain (other parts from reference TRBV7-9 and TRBJ2-1): DTGVSQNPRHKITKRGQNVTFRCDPISEHNRLYWYRQTLGQGPEFLTYFQNEAQLEKSRLLSDRFSAERPKGSFSTLEIQRTEQGDSAMYLCASSTTTGGSSYNEQFFGPGTRLTVL.

This rearrangement joins TRBV28 to TRBJ1-6; D is undetermined. Trimming left V 5 bases short and J 6 bases short, with 17 bases between. Germline V gene data show CDR1 as MDHEN and CDR2 as SYDVKM. The CDR3 is 16 residues long. CDR3 residues: CASSLPLGIGNSPLHF. The CDR3 nucleotides are TGTGCCAGCAGTCTCCCGTTGGGGATCGGTAATTCACCCCTCCACTTT.

The sample holds many counts of this clonotype. The chain recombines TRBV27 with TRBJ2-5, with 8 bases identical to TRBD2. Germline V gene sequence: CDR1 MNHEY, CDR2 SMNVEV (reference sequence). The CDR3 has 17 residues. The ends lost 2 bases at V and 1 base at J; junction bases unmatched: 9. The CDR3 loop reads CASSLTPSGLFQETQYF. The CDR3 DNA sequence: TGTGCCAGCAGTTTAACGCCTAGCGGGCTCTTCCAAGAGACCCAGTACTTC.

The V and J genes are TRBV4-3 and TRBJ2-7; TRBD1 matches 8 bases. The CDR3 loop spans 14 amino acids. CDR1 and CDR2 from the germline V gene are LGHNA and YSLEER. V gave up 8 bases and J gave up 2 bases; unmatched junction bases: 8. In DNA form, the CDR3 reads TGCGCCAGCGGGTTAGACAGGGGACCCTACGAGCAGTACTTC. As protein: CASGLDRGPYEQYF.

About this clonotype itself: A much larger clone lies one base from this, so it may be a read error. The genes are TRBV12-3 or TRBV12-4 and TRBJ2-3; TRBD1 is a possible D gene (5 bases). There are 16 residues in the CDR3. CDR3 in amino acids: CAGSSPGRVGTDTQYF. CDR3 DNA sequence: TGTGCCGGCAGTTCCCCGGGCAGGGTGGGCACAGATACGCAGTATTTT.

The rearrangement joins TRBV7-3 to TRBJ1-6; D gene unclear. The V end lost 2 bases, the J end lost 7 bases, and 9 bases lay between the germline ends. The length of the CDR3 is 14 residues. Germline CDR1 reads SGHTA; CDR2 reads FQGTGA. Written as DNA, the CDR3 is TGTGCCAGCAGCTTAGATCACCGGAATTCACCCCTCCACTTT. It translates to CASSLDHRNSPLHF.

This clonotype was detected a few times. The gene calls are TRBV7-2 and TRBJ2-1; D is uncertain. Between the trimmed V and J ends, which lost 2 bases and 8 bases, there was a span of 4 bases. This CDR3 has 11 residues. CDR1 and CDR2 (germline): SGHTA, FQGNSA. CDR3 residues: CASSLLYEQFF. The CDR3 DNA follows: TGTGCCAGCAGCTTACTTTATGAGCAGTTCTTC.

Concerning this clonotype itself: Being one base from a much bigger clone, this may be a read error. The chain links TRBV6-5 to TRBJ2-7; 8 bases line up with TRBD1. The CDR3 spans 14 residues. The germline V gene has CDR1 MNHEY and CDR2 SVGAGI. The CDR3 is CSSSYRTGPYEQYF. DNA for the CDR3: TGTTCCAGCAGTTACAGGACAGGGCCCTACGAGCAGTACTTC.

This clonotype has at least ten counts. The chain employs TRBV2 and TRBJ2-5; a possible D gene is TRBD1 (5 bases). Trimming took off 0 bases at V and 4 bases at J, with 15 bases between the two ends. Germline V gene lookup returns CDR1 SNHLY and CDR2 FYNNEI. The CDR3 is 16 residues long. The CDR3: CASSEALVGVGETQYF. Written as DNA, the CDR3 is TGTGCCAGCAGTGAAGCGCTTGTAGGGGTCGGAGAGACCCAGTACTTC.

This clonotype has at least ten counts. The chain joins TRBV7-6 to TRBJ2-7, with 7 bases fitting TRBD1. The ends lost 1 base at V and 6 bases at J; junction bases unmatched: 3. The germline V gene encodes CDR1 SGHVS and CDR2 FNYEAQ. The CDR3 is 13 amino acids. CDR3 amino acids: CASSLGTGTEQYF. The CDR3 nucleotides read TGTGCCAGCAGCTTAGGGACAGGCACCGAGCAGTACTTC.

This clonotype was counted many times. The chain couples TRBV20-1 to TRBJ2-1, with D maybe TRBD1 (6 bases). Germline V lookup: CDR1 DFQATT, CDR2 SNEGSKA (reference sequence). V was cut by 2 bases and J by 4 bases, with 15 bases left in between. This CDR3 has 15 residues. CDR3 residues: CSARSLVGAYNEQFF. Here the CDR3 DNA reads TGCAGTGCTAGATCACTAGTGGGGGCTTACAATGAGCAGTTCTTC.

This clonotype showed up just a few times. The rearrangement uses TRBV24-1 and TRBJ1-2; weak D call: TRBD1 (6 bases). Germline V lookup: CDR1 KGHDR, CDR2 SFDVKD. The CDR3 loop spans 13 amino acids. V lost 2 bases, J lost 5 bases, and 8 bases lay in between. The CDR3, as DNA: TGTGCCACCAGTGATTCACAGGGATATGGCTACACCTTC. Its protein product is CATSDSQGYGYTF.

The sample holds many counts of this clonotype. This chain connects TRBV29-1 to TRBJ1-1, with a weak D call TRBD1 (5 bases). Trimming pared 4 bases from V and 0 bases from J, leaving 12 bases between. Germline V CDR1 and CDR2: SQVTM, ANQGSEA. The CDR3 extends over 14 amino acids. The CDR3 is CSVVTGSMNTEAFF. In nucleotides, the CDR3 is TGCAGCGTTGTAACAGGTTCCATGAACACTGAAGCTTTCTTT.

Only a few counts were recorded for this clonotype. V is TRBV5-1 and J is TRBJ2-1; 14 bases are a match to TRBD2. The V and J ends lost 4 bases and 4 bases, in that order; junction bases with no gene match: 7. From germline, CDR1 is SGHRS and CDR2 YFSETQ. There are 17 residues in the CDR3. This chain's CDR3 is CASSLGTSGSRYNEQFF. CDR3 DNA sequence: TGCGCCAGCAGCCTAGGGACTAGCGGGAGCAGATACAATGAGCAGTTCTTC. The entire variable domain, with the rest obtained from reference TRBV5-1 and TRBJ2-1, is as follows: KAGVTQTPRYLIKTRGQQVTLSCSPISGHRSVSWYQQTPGQGLQFLFEYFSETQRNKGNFPGRFSGRQFSNSRSEMNVSTLELGDSALYLCASSLGTSGSRYNEQFFGPGTRLTVL.

There are many counts of this clonotype. The rearrangement uses TRBV18 and TRBJ2-1, with 11 nucleotides matching TRBD2. The CDR3 is 15 residues long. Trimming took 5 bases from V and 5 from J; bases not matched to a gene: 5. From germline, CDR1 is KGHSH and CDR2 LQKENI. Written as DNA, the CDR3 is TGTGCCAGCTCAGCCGGGACTAGCGGAAACAATGAGCAGTTCTTC. Amino acids: CASSAGTSGNNEQFF. Based on the CDR3 plus reference TRBV18 and TRBJ2-1, the full variable domain is NAGVMQNPRHLVRRRGQEARLRCSPMKGHSHVYWYRQLPEEGLKFMVYLQKENIIDESGMPKERFSAEFPKEGPSILRIQQVVRGDSAAYFCASSAGTSGNNEQFFGPGTRLTVL.

On this clonotype itself: This clone may be a read error of a much larger clone one base away. V and J are TRBV7-2 and TRBJ1-2; the D gene is possibly TRBD1 (5 bases). CDR1 and CDR2 from the germline V gene are SGHTA and FQGNSA. CDR3 length: 12 amino acids. Here the CDR3 DNA reads TGTGCCAGCAGCTCCCGGGGCCATGGCTACGCCTTC. This translates into CASSSRGHGYAF.

The chain has TRBV5-8 and TRBJ2-5, with a tentative D call TRBD1 (6 bases). The germline V and J ends were trimmed by 4 bases and 3 bases, with 16 bases remaining between them. The CDR3 totals 15 residues. From germline, CDR1 is SGHTS and CDR2 YDEGEE. The CDR3 nucleotides read TGTGCCAGCAGCCCTCCCAAACAGGGTGAAGAGACCCAGTACTTC. Translating gives CASSPPKQGEETQYF.